This TCR beta chain was observed in a study of blood T cell repertoires in COVID-19. Study in general: Acute and convalescent COVID-19 specimens originated in the United States, Italy and Spain. T cells, B-cell-depleted T cells, or PBMCs provided the cDNA or gDNA that served as material.

The CDR3 extends over 12 amino acids. The germline CDR1 and CDR2 sequences are SQVTM and ANQGSEA. The germline V and J ends were trimmed by 5 bases and 4 bases, with 11 bases remaining between them. Authors' analysis steps: Counts of nucleated cells, estimated from reference gene primer amplification, were obtained. Profiling relied on immunoSEQ multiplex PCR, and the TCRdb table lists in-frame clones only, not all of them. Clone size and the V and J calls come from that table; the DNA yielded D and trimming. The sample comprises around 140,000 clones, about 86% of which are singletons, and 8.5% to 9.5% rests with the top ten.

This clonotype was obtained from a woman aged 45 to 65 with active or convalescent COVID-19. J is TRBJ1-2 and V is TRBV29-1, with D possibly being TRBD1 (5 bases). Sequencing used peripheral blood. The chain's CDR3 is CSVYRGTYGYTF. The DNA of the CDR3 is TGCAGCGTTTACCGGGGGACCTATGGCTACACCTTC. The entire variable domain, with the rest obtained from reference TRBV29-1 and TRBJ1-2, is as follows: SAVISQKPSRDICQRGTSLTIQCQVDSQVTMMFWYRQQPGQSLTLIATANQGSEATYESGFVIDKFPISRPNLTFSTLTVSNMSPEDSSIYLCSVYRGTYGYTFGSGTRLTVV.